This T cell receptor beta chain was retrieved from a study of cytomegalovirus exposure and HLA in healthy donors. Study-wide background: A previous analysis identified around 120 million unique TCR beta sequences derived from some 200 million T cells. The Caucasian-associated ancestry cluster contained about 80% of the 398 genotyped donors. Overall study findings and caveats: Accurate prediction of HLA-A and HLA-B alleles (for most subjects) was reportedly achieved from TCR beta sequences.

Concerning this clone itself: Its antigen is unknown.

Whereas donors were nominally healthy upon sampling, unrecorded immune exposures were probable. CDR1 is SGDLS, CDR2 YYNGEE, per germline. The CDR3 length is 16 residues. V was pared by 4 bases and J by 5 bases, with 9 bases of the junction left unmatched. Both 60 Vbeta primers and 13 Jbeta primers went into the PCR. Data came from immunoSEQ multiplex PCR; TCRdb stores just in-frame clones and leaves some out. The sample has fewer than 200,000 clones; around 75% are singletons. Sequenced input: PBMCs. The chain joins TRBV9 to TRBJ2-5, with 12 bases identical to TRBD2. The source of this sequence is a male donor in good health and CMV-seronegative. CDR3 nucleotides: TGTGCCAGCAGCCCTTCATCTAGCGGGAGGGCGGAGACCCAGTACTTC. Its translation: CASSPSSSGRAETQYF.